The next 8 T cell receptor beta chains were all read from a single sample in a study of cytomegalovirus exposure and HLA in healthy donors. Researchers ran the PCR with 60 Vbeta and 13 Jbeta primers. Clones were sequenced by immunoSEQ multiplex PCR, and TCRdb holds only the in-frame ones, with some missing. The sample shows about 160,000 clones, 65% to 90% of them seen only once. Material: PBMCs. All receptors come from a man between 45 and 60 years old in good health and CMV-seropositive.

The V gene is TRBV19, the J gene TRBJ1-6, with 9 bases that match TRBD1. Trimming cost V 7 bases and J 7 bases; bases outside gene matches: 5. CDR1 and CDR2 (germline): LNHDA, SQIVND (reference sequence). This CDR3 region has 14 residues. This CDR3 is CASTPGQGNSPLHF. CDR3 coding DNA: TGTGCCAGTACCCCGGGACAGGGAAATTCACCCCTCCACTTT.

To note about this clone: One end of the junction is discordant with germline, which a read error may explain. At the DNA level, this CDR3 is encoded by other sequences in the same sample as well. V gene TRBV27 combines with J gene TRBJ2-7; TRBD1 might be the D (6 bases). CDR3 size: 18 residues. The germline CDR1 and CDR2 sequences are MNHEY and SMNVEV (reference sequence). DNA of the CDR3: TGTGCCAGCAGTCGTAATACGAGACAGGTTTTCTCTCCCTATGAGCAGTACTTC. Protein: CASSRNTRQVFSPYEQYF.

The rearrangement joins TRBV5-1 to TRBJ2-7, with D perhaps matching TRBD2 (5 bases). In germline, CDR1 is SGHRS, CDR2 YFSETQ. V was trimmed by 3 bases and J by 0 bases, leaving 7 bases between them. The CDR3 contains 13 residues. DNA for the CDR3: TGCGCCAGCAGCTCCGGGGACTCCTACGAGCAGTACTTC. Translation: CASSSGDSYEQYF.

CDR3 DNA sequence: TGCGCCAGCAGCCTTGTCCCGGGACAGAATGAAAAACTGTTTTTT. Its translation: CASSLVPGQNEKLFF. The chain joins TRBV5-1 to TRBJ1-4; 7 bases fit TRBD1. CDR3 length: 15 amino acids. Trimming removed 4 bases from V and 5 bases from J; junction bases left unmatched: 8. Germline V gene data show CDR1 as SGHRS and CDR2 as YFSETQ.

CDR3 DNA: TGCGCCAGCAGCCAGGAGGCGACTTCTAGCACAGATACGCAGTATTTT. It translates to CASSQEATSSTDTQYF. V and J are TRBV4-1 and TRBJ2-3, with a weak D call TRBD2 (5 bases). This CDR3 is built from 16 residues. Trimming left V 3 bases short and J 0 bases short, with 13 bases between. Germline CDR1 reads MGHRA; CDR2 reads YSYEKL.

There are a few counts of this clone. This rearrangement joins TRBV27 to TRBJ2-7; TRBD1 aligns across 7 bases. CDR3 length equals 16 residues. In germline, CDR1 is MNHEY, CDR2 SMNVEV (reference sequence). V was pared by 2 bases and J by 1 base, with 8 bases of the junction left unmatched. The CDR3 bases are TGTGCCAGCAGTTTAATGGGACAGAGAGGTTCCTACGAGCAGTACTTC. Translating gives CASSLMGQRGSYEQYF.

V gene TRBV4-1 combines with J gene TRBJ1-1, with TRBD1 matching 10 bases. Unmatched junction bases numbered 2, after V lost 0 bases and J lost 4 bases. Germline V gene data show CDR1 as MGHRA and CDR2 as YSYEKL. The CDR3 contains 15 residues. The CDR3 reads CASSQEGQGFTEAFF. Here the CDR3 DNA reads TGCGCCAGCAGCCAAGAGGGACAGGGGTTCACTGAAGCTTTCTTT.

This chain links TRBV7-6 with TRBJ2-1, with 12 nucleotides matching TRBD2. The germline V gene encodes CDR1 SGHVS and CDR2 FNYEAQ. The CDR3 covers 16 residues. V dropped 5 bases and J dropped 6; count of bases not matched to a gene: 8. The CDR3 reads CASSLRSSGGANEQFF. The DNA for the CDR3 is TGTGCCAGCAGCCTCCGCTCTAGCGGGGGGGCCAATGAGCAGTTCTTC.